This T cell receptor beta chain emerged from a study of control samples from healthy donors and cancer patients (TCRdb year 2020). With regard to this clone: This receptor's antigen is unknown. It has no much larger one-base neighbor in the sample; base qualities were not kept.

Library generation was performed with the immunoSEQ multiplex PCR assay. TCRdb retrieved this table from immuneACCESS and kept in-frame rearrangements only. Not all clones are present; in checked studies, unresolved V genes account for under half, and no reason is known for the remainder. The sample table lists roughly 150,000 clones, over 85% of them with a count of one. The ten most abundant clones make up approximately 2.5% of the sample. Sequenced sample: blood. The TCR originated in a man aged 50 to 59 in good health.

CDR3 sequence: CASSRGLAGGREQFF. The sequence in DNA is TGTGCCAGCAGCCGCGGACTAGCGGGAGGAAGGGAGCAGTTCTTC. Recombination joined TRBV3-1 (or the pseudogene TRBV3-2) with TRBJ2-1; TRBD2 matches 14 bases in the middle. Looking up the germline V gene (reference sequence) yields CDR1 LGHDT and CDR2 YNNKEL. After removal of 4 bases from V and 10 bases from J, the junction retains 6 bases not matched to a gene. Counted from cysteine to phenylalanine, this CDR3 has 15 amino acids. This entry keeps only the CDR3 DNA: 45 bases, framed from base 1.